The rows below give T cell receptor beta chains drawn from one sample of a study of T cells in Graves' hyperthyroidism and ophthalmopathy. Using its own MiXCR run on the multiplex PCR reads, TCRdb lists one record per CDR3 protein. The sample has 450,000 to 650,000 distinct CDR3 sequences, 14% seen once; the top ten hold over 6%. Sequencing input: blood. The receptors derive from a woman aged 18-29 years with Graves' ophthalmopathy. The conserved cysteine and the conserved F or W are not part of the CDR3 here. Fields, in order: clone size, J gene, V gene, D gene, CDR3 protein. A D gene is named only where the DNA matches it firmly. Expanded clones are given a class, and other clones once, few, many or no size at all.

>many|TRBJ2-5|TRBV7-8|-
ASSLRRQETQY
>-|TRBJ1-6|TRBV4-1|-
ASSQDRHINSPLH
>-|TRBJ2-1|TRBV20-1|TRBD2
SASYTSGSSYNEQF
>many|TRBJ2-7|TRBV7-8|TRBD2
ASSHGSSGHYEQY
>-|TRBJ2-4|TRBV5-5|-
ASSLVASKNIQY
>many|TRBJ1-1|TRBV12-3/TRBV12-4|-
ASSLRRHTEAF
>many|TRBJ2-7|TRBV7-3|-
ASSPGRNSYEQY
>many|TRBJ1-1|TRBV30|-
AWSRIETEAF
>few|TRBJ2-1|TRBV18|-
ASSSSGGSGNNEQF
>many|TRBJ2-7|TRBV7-2|-
ASSLPGLSEQY
>-|TRBJ1-5|TRBV4-3|-
ASSQPREGRQPQH
>-|TRBJ1-2|TRBV27|TRBD1
ASSFVGTGGFYGYT
>many|TRBJ2-5|TRBV2|-
ASLRRVGETQY
>many|TRBJ2-7|TRBV28|-
ASSSRLGLSYEQY
>many|TRBJ1-5|TRBV30|-
AWSIDRAYQPQH
>many|TRBJ2-1|TRBV4-3|-
ASSHRDQTYNEQF
>few|TRBJ2-1|TRBV12-3/TRBV12-4|TRBD1
ASSIRDTGDNEQF
>-|TRBJ2-1|TRBV7-2|TRBD2
ASSQDGLAVYNEQF
>many|TRBJ1-6|TRBV7-8|TRBD1
ASSLVPQGARDSPLH
>many|TRBJ2-4|TRBV11-3|-
ASEEVAKNIQY
>many|TRBJ2-2|TRBV20-1|TRBD2
SARGSGRDNTGELF
>many|TRBJ2-3|TRBV29-1|-
SARAPGGDTQY
>few|TRBJ2-6|TRBV27|-
ATAESSGANVLT
>few|TRBJ2-7|TRBV10-3|TRBD2
AIRDTSGSSYEQY
>many|TRBJ2-5|TRBV2|TRBD1
ASNLRTGTKTQY
>-|TRBJ2-7|TRBV18|TRBD1
ASSPRGLGYEQY
>many|TRBJ1-4|TRBV6-1|-
ASTQVGADEKLF
>-|TRBJ1-5|TRBV20-1|-
SAMGLGGHGAFGGNQPQH
>-|TRBJ1-6|TRBV7-9|-
ASSRQSLNSPLH
>many|TRBJ2-3|TRBV24-1|-
ATAWASTDTQY
>few|TRBJ2-4|TRBV6-1|TRBD2
ASSTPTSGRVEY
>few|TRBJ2-2|TRBV5-6|-
ASSLRGLTGELF
>many|TRBJ2-7|TRBV29-1|-
SVAVARIAEQY
>many|TRBJ2-1|TRBV20-1|-
SPLKVAALNEQF
>many|TRBJ2-6|TRBV27|-
ASSLVGSGANVLT
>many|TRBJ1-5|TRBV6-1|TRBD1
ASRPGTGAGGNQPQH
>many|TRBJ2-2|TRBV28|-
ASSFEGHGRTGELF
>many|TRBJ1-1|TRBV29-1|-
SAGLNTEAF
>many|TRBJ2-3|TRBV12-5|TRBD1
ASGLGRDSYTDTQY